This TCR beta chain was identified in a study of blood T cell repertoires in COVID-19. For the study at large: Spain, Italy and the United States supplied samples that represented acute and convalescent COVID-19.

Authors' methods: Reference gene primer amplification yielded estimated nucleated cell counts. Clones were sequenced by immunoSEQ multiplex PCR, and TCRdb holds only the in-frame ones, with some missing. The DNA gave D and trimming, while V, J and clone size come from that table. The data contain a few hundred thousand clones, 75% to 90% of them seen just once; the ten biggest clones take up about 1.2%. Grouping used clinical history reported by participants in a survey and questionnaire. Symptom resolution, clearance, or two negative PCRs marked the recovered donors of Cohort 3. Germline V gives CDR1 SGHTS, CDR2 YDEGEE. The trim removed 4 bases at V and 3 bases at J, leaving 6 bases unmatched. The CDR3 is made up of 16 amino acids.

This sequence was found in a young man who had recovered from COVID-19. Material: PBMCs or T cells enriched from blood (not recorded which). The chain combines TRBV5-8 with TRBJ2-3, with 12 bases aligning to TRBD1. CDR3 protein: CASSGGTGGATDTQYF. The DNA of the CDR3 is TGTGCCAGCAGCGGGGGGACAGGGGGCGCAACAGATACGCAGTATTTT.